These T cell receptor beta chains were read from a single sample in a study of Ad26.COV2.S vaccination and SARS-CoV-2 variants. Repertoires were generated with immunoSEQ multiplex PCR, while TCRdb's copy carries only in-frame clones and drops some. This sample has roughly 420,000 clones; 89% occur once, and the top ten carry about 2.4%. Source: peripheral blood, taken in a trial of Ad26.COV2.S vaccine versus placebo. Receptor source: a person aged 18-60 years who received the Ad26.COV2.S COVID-19 vaccine or a placebo. CDR3s include the opening cysteine and the closing phenylalanine or tryptophan. The D gene is left open where the match is weak. Rows may omit the clone size; those that give it use once, few, many or a size class.

- | TRBJ1-4 | TRBV6-5 | - | CASSYSVGNEKLFF | TGTGCCAGCAGTTACTCTGTCGGGAATGAAAAACTGTTTTTT
- | TRBJ1-3 | TRBV7-2 | TRBD1 | CASSWTGSTGNTIYF | TGTGCCAGCAGCTGGACAGGGTCAACTGGAAACACCATATATTTT
once | TRBJ2-5 | TRBV13 | - | CASSLWDLGGETQYF | TGTGCCAGCAGCCTTTGGGACCTAGGAGGGGAGACCCAGTACTTC
- | TRBJ2-1 | TRBV9 | TRBD2 | CASNSGRHNEQFF | TGTGCCAGCAATAGCGGGAGGCACAATGAGCAGTTCTTC
- | TRBJ1-1 | TRBV19 | - | CASSAYLVAEAFF | TGTGCCAGTAGTGCCTACCTGGTCGCTGAAGCTTTCTTT
- | TRBJ2-5 | TRBV4-1 | - | CASSQWQQETQYF | TGCGCCAGCAGCCAATGGCAGCAAGAGACCCAGTACTTC
- | TRBJ1-1 | TRBV27 | - | CASSYRVRDTEAFF | TGTGCCAGCAGTTACAGGGTTAGGGACACTGAAGCTTTCTTT
- | TRBJ2-5 | TRBV4-1 | - | CASSQTSGAWETQYF | TGCGCCAGCAGCCAGACTTCAGGAGCCTGGGAGACCCAGTACTTC
- | TRBJ1-3 | TRBV6-5 | - | CATREASGNTIYF | TGTGCCACCCGAGAGGCCTCTGGAAACACCATATATTTT
- | TRBJ1-1 | TRBV9 | - | CASSVGSGGTEAFF | TGTGCCAGCAGCGTAGGGTCAGGTGGCACTGAAGCTTTCTTT
- | TRBJ2-5 | TRBV5-1 | - | CASSLAGAGETQYF | TGCGCCAGCAGCTTGGCGGGAGCAGGAGAGACCCAGTACTTC
- | TRBJ2-7 | TRBV4-3 | - | CASSQDHRTYEQYF | TGCGCCAGCAGCCAAGATCACCGTACCTACGAGCAGTACTTC
- | TRBJ1-1 | TRBV28 | - | CASSLMGPVPEAFF | TGTGCCAGCAGTTTGATGGGGCCAGTCCCTGAAGCTTTCTTT
- | TRBJ1-2 | TRBV28 | TRBD1 | CASRRQGGGYTF | TGTGCCAGCAGAAGACAGGGCGGTGGCTACACCTTC
- | TRBJ2-5 | TRBV30 | - | CASRPRDGRYQETQYF | TGTGCCTCCAGGCCACGGGATGGAAGATACCAAGAGACCCAGTACTTC
- | TRBJ2-5 | TRBV3-1/TRBV3-2 | - | CASSPGHWETQYF | TGTGCCAGCAGCCCGGGACATTGGGAGACCCAGTACTTC
- | TRBJ2-7 | TRBV30 | TRBD1 | CAWSRGDSLYEQYF | TGTGCCTGGAGTAGAGGGGACAGCCTATACGAGCAGTACTTC
- | TRBJ1-6 | TRBV12-3/TRBV12-4 | - | CASSALTYSPLHF | TGTGCCAGCAGCGCACTGACCTATTCACCCCTCCACTTT
- | TRBJ1-4 | TRBV19 | TRBD1 | CASSGPTGETNEKLFF | TGTGCCAGTAGTGGACCAACAGGGGAGACTAATGAAAAACTGTTTTTT
- | TRBJ1-6 | TRBV7-9 | - | CASSLWGSGSPLHF | TGTGCCAGCAGCTTATGGGGAAGTGGCTCACCCCTCCACTTT
- | TRBJ2-3 | TRBV20-1 | - | CSASERTSTDTQYF | TGCAGTGCTAGTGAGCGTACTAGCACAGATACGCAGTATTTT
- | TRBJ1-5 | TRBV7-9 | TRBD1 | CASSLGQGDNQPQHF | TGTGCCAGCAGTTTGGGACAGGGGGACAATCAGCCCCAGCATTTT
- | TRBJ1-3 | TRBV4-3 | - | CASSQDAQENTIYF | TGCGCCAGCAGCCAAGATGCCCAGGAAAACACCATATATTTT
- | TRBJ2-1 | TRBV4-1 | - | CASSQAGQVYNEQFF | TGCGCCAGCAGCCAAGCCGGTCAGGTCTACAATGAGCAGTTCTTC
- | TRBJ2-5 | TRBV30 | TRBD2 | CAWSGSGGETQYF | TGTGCCTGGAGTGGTTCGGGGGGGGAGACCCAGTACTTC
- | TRBJ1-5 | TRBV19 | - | CASSIDRRVWDRQPQHF | TGTGCCAGTAGTATAGATCGTAGGGTTTGGGATCGTCAGCCCCAGCATTTT
- | TRBJ1-3 | TRBV6-5 | - | CASSPGGGNTIYF | TGTGCCAGCAGTCCGGGGGGAGGAAACACCATATATTTT
- | TRBJ2-3 | TRBV5-6 | - | CATAADRSDTQYF | TGTGCCACCGCCGCAGACCGGTCAGATACGCAGTATTTT
- | TRBJ1-5 | TRBV19 | TRBD1 | CASSMTRTGSNQPQHF | TGTGCCAGTAGTATGACCCGGACAGGGTCCAATCAGCCCCAGCATTTT
- | TRBJ2-6 | TRBV5-5 | - | CASSLAGANVLTF | TGTGCCAGCAGCTTGGCCGGGGCCAACGTCCTGACTTTC
- | TRBJ1-5 | TRBV19 | - | CASTALRGSNQPQHF | TGTGCCAGTACGGCGCTCAGGGGTAGCAATCAGCCCCAGCATTTT
- | TRBJ1-3 | TRBV7-8 | - | CASSSVWGGDDTIYF | TGTGCCAGCAGCTCCGTTTGGGGGGGGGACGACACCATATATTTT
- | TRBJ2-5 | TRBV11-1 | - | CASSLALAGTETQYF | TGTGCCAGCAGCTTAGCGCTGGCAGGGACGGAGACCCAGTACTTC
- | TRBJ2-1 | TRBV2 | TRBD1 | CASRKDRSYNEQFF | TGTGCCAGCAGGAAGGACAGGTCATACAATGAGCAGTTCTTC
- | TRBJ1-4 | TRBV5-1 | TRBD1 | CASSSGQGELFF | TGCGCCAGCAGCTCGGGACAGGGCGAACTGTTTTTT
- | TRBJ2-2 | TRBV4-3 | - | CASSQPQAGELFF | TGCGCCAGCAGCCAACCACAGGCCGGGGAGCTGTTTTTT
many | TRBJ2-7 | TRBV2 | TRBD1 | CASRGTGVHEQYF | TGTGCCAGCAGAGGGACAGGGGTCCACGAGCAGTACTTC
- | TRBJ2-2 | TRBV6-2/TRBV6-3 | TRBD2 | CASSYSSGRGRTGELFF | TGTGCCAGCAGTTACTCCTCGGGGAGGGGAAGGACCGGGGAGCTGTTTTTT
- | TRBJ2-5 | TRBV28 | - | CASKAENMQETQYF | TGTGCCAGCAAAGCTGAGAATATGCAAGAGACCCAGTACTTC
- | TRBJ1-2 | TRBV6-5 | - | CAVREGANYGYTF | TGTGCCGTCCGGGAGGGAGCTAACTATGGCTACACCTTC